Presented here are 5 T cell receptor beta chains from one specimen sequenced in a study of human T cells and chemical hapten exposure. TCRdb independently ran MiXCR on the RACE reads; one entry per CDR3 protein. The table shows around 200,000 distinct CDR3 sequences, with roughly 30% occurring only once. Time point here: pre-sensitization, week 0. This sample's treatment: therapeutic diphenylcyclopropenone sensitization with weekly scalp DPC. Material: whole blood, obtained in connection with sensitization to the hapten diphenylcyclopropenone (DPC). These receptors were obtained from a woman aged 25-40 years with alopecia areata. Some clones in this sample may be carry-over from other donors' samples.

This clonotype was recorded a few times. The chain's CDR3 is CASMASGGNQPQHF. The DNA for the CDR3 is TGTGCCAGCATGGCGTCCGGGGGCAATCAGCCCCAGCATTTT. This sequence joins TRBV28 and TRBJ1-5, with D uncertain. CDR1 MDHEN and CDR2 SYDVKM come from the germline V gene. This CDR3 is 14 amino acids long. Trimming pared 7 bases from V and 2 bases from J, leaving 12 bases between.

This clonotype occurred once. The chain recombines TRBV11-2 with TRBJ1-1; no firm D call. The CDR3 has 14 amino acids. The germline CDR1 and CDR2 sequences are SGHAT and FQNNGV. V was shortened by 6 bases and J by 4 bases, with 15 bases between the two germline ends. The CDR3 DNA reads as TGTGCCAGCAGTCCACAGAGGGCGTTCACTGAAGCTTTCTTT. This sequence encodes CASSPQRAFTEAFF.

In its sample, this clonotype was seen a few times. The rearrangement joins TRBV28 to TRBJ2-5, with 12 bases aligning to TRBD2. CDR1 MDHEN and CDR2 SYDVKM come from the germline V gene. This CDR3 has 17 residues. Germline trimming cut 5 bases from V and 2 bases from J; bases unmatched to any gene: 9. The CDR3 loop reads CASSQHTGTSGQETQYF. The CDR3 region has the DNA TGTGCCAGCAGTCAACACACCGGGACTAGCGGGCAAGAGACCCAGTACTTC.

This clonotype showed up just a few times. V gene TRBV6-5 combines with J gene TRBJ2-7, with D hard to call. The CDR3 runs 12 residues. V dropped 8 bases and J dropped 5 bases, with 13 bases sitting between them. Germline V gene lookup returns CDR1 MNHEY and CDR2 SVGAGI. This chain's CDR3 is CASGLASDEQYF. The DNA for the CDR3 is TGTGCCAGCGGTCTGGCATCGGACGAGCAGTACTTC.

This clonotype was picked up a small number of times. The chain recombines TRBV28 with TRBJ1-4, with 7 bases matching TRBD1. Germline CDR1 MDHEN, CDR2 SYDVKM. This CDR3 is built from 15 residues. V gave up 5 bases and J gave up 1 base; unmatched junction bases: 4. The CDR3 bases are TGTGCCAGCAGTCAGGGGGGGAGAACTAATGAAAAACTGTTTTTT. It specifies CASSQGGRTNEKLFF. The whole variable domain, remainder taken from reference TRBV28 and TRBJ1-4, is DVKVTQSSRYLVKRTGEKVFLECVQDMDHENMFWYRQDPGLGLRLIYFSYDVKMKEKGDIPEGYSVSREKKERFSLILESASTNQTSMYLCASSQGGRTNEKLFFGSGTQLSVL.